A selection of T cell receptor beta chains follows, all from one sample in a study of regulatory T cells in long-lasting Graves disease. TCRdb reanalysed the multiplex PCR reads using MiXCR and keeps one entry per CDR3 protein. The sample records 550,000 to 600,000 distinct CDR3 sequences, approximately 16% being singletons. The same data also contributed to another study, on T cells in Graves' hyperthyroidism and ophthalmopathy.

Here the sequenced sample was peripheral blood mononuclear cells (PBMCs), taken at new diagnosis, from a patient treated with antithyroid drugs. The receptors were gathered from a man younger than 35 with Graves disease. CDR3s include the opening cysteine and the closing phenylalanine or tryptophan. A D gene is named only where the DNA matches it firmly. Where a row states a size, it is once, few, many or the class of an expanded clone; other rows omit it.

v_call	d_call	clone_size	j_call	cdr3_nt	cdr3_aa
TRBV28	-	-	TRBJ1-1	TGTGCCAGCAGTTTACGCCCTGGAAGGCGGCCGAACACTGAAGCTTTCTTT	CASSLRPGRRPNTEAFF
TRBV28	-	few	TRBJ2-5	TGTGCCAGCAGTTCTATGTCAGCCCAAGAGACCCAGTACTTC	CASSSMSAQETQYF
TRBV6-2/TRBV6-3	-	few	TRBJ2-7	TGTGCCAGCAGTTACTCGAGGCACGAGCAGTACTTC	CASSYSRHEQYF
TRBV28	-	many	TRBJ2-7	TGTGCCAGCAGCTCCGACCAGACGGGGACCGGGGATACCTACGAGCAGTACTTC	CASSSDQTGTGDTYEQYF
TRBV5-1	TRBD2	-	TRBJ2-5	TGCGCCAGCAGCCGCCGAACTAGCGGGAGAGGGGGAGAGACCCAGTACTTC	CASSRRTSGRGGETQYF
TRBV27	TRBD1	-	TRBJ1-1	TGTGCCAGCAGTATAATCGGGACAGGGGGCGAAGCTTTCTTT	CASSIIGTGGEAFF
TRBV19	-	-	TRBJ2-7	TGTGCCAGTAGTATAGGACTGAACTACGAGCAGTACTTC	CASSIGLNYEQYF
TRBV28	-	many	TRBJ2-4	TGTGCCAGCAGTGATGACAGTTACATAGCCAAAAACATTCAGTACTTC	CASSDDSYIAKNIQYF
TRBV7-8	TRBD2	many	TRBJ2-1	TGTGCCAGCAGCTTAGCGGGGCTAGCGGGGGGCGGCAATGAGCAGTTCTTC	CASSLAGLAGGGNEQFF
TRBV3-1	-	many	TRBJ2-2	TGTGCCAGCAGCCAAAAAGGGGGCACCGGGGAGCTGTTTTTT	CASSQKGGTGELFF
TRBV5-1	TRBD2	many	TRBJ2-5	TGCGCCAGCAGCTCCGGTGGACTAGCGGGAGGGCCGGAGACCCAGTACTTC	CASSSGGLAGGPETQYF
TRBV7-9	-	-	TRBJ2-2	TGTGCCAGCGGCCCCCCGGGGATCGTCACCGGGGAGCTGTTTTTT	CASGPPGIVTGELFF
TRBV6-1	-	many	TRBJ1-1	TGTGCCAGCAGTGAAAGTCGGCAGTTGAACACTGAAGCTTTCTTT	CASSESRQLNTEAFF
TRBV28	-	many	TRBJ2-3	TGTGCCCACTCACCCGAGAAACCTCTTAGCACAGATACGCAGTATTTT	CAHSPEKPLSTDTQYF
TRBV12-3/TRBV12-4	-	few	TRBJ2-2	TGTGCCAGCAGCCAATTGGGGGGTTCCAACACCGGGGAGCTGTTTTTT	CASSQLGGSNTGELFF
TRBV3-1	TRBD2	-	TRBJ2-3	TGTGCCAGCAGCCGCAGACTAGCAGACTACACAGATACGCAGTATTTT	CASSRRLADYTDTQYF
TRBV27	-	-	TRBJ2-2	TGTGCCAGCACCCTGAACCCGGACACCTACACCGGGGAGCTGTTTTTT	CASTLNPDTYTGELFF
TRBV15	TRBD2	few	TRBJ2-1	TGTGCCACCAGCAGAGATCGCGTTGCGGGGGCCTACAATGAGCAGTTCTTC	CATSRDRVAGAYNEQFF
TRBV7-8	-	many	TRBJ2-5	TGTGCCAGCAGCTTAGAATGGGGGCAGGCCCAAGAGACCCAGTACTTC	CASSLEWGQAQETQYF
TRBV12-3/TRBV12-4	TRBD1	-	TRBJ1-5	TGTGCCAGCAGTTTGAGACAGGGCCTACTCAATCAGCCCCAGCATTTT	CASSLRQGLLNQPQHF
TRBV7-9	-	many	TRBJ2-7	TGTGCCGGGTCGGACCCGTCCTACGAGCAGTACTTC	CAGSDPSYEQYF
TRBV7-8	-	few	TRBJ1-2	TGTGCCAGCAGCTTAGTTATGTGGGAAATAGGTGGCTACACCTTC	CASSLVMWEIGGYTF